The rows below give T cell receptor beta chains drawn from one sample of a study of blood T cell repertoires in COVID-19. The data were produced by immunoSEQ multiplex PCR, yet TCRdb's version contains in-frame clones alone and is incomplete. The table lists about 330,000 clones, roughly 86% of them singletons. Sequenced: peripheral blood. The receptor set was obtained from a man aged 25 to 40 with COVID-19, enrolled during active disease. CDR3s include the opening cysteine and the closing phenylalanine or tryptophan. The size field is filled for only some rows; it gives once, few, many or a size class.

abundance: .
v_gene: TRBV25-1
j_gene: TRBJ2-5
CDR3aa: CASSEWEVATYQETQYF

abundance: few
v_gene: TRBV19
j_gene: TRBJ1-5
CDR3aa: CASSSQTGDREPQHF

abundance: .
v_gene: TRBV19
j_gene: TRBJ1-2
CDR3aa: CASSIGGGRNYGYTF

abundance: many
v_gene: TRBV19
j_gene: TRBJ2-4
CDR3aa: CASSLQGFLKNIQYF

abundance: .
v_gene: TRBV29-1
j_gene: TRBJ2-1
CDR3aa: CSVRTSGGYNEQFF

abundance: .
v_gene: TRBV4-2
j_gene: TRBJ2-2
CDR3aa: CASSQDTSGLGELFF

abundance: .
v_gene: TRBV6-6
j_gene: TRBJ1-1
CDR3aa: CASSYSPGGMNTEAFF

abundance: .
v_gene: TRBV25-1
j_gene: TRBJ2-5
CDR3aa: CASSLGQGRETQYF

abundance: .
v_gene: TRBV18
j_gene: TRBJ2-7
CDR3aa: CASSPPGLPKEQYF

abundance: .
v_gene: TRBV7-2
j_gene: TRBJ2-6
CDR3aa: CASPRPGSHSGANVLTF

abundance: .
v_gene: TRBV5-1
j_gene: TRBJ1-4
CDR3aa: CASSSLGQKVNEKLFF

abundance: many
v_gene: TRBV4-3
j_gene: TRBJ2-2
CDR3aa: CASSQDLQGYTGELFF

abundance: once
v_gene: TRBV10-2
j_gene: TRBJ1-6
CDR3aa: CASSSALSLSPLHF

abundance: .
v_gene: TRBV19
j_gene: TRBJ1-1
CDR3aa: CASTRDRMNTEAFF

abundance: .
v_gene: TRBV6-5
j_gene: TRBJ1-5
CDR3aa: CASSYLAGPGQPQHF

abundance: .
v_gene: TRBV7-2
j_gene: TRBJ2-5
CDR3aa: CASSLNRDQETQYF

abundance: .
v_gene: TRBV11-2
j_gene: TRBJ1-2
CDR3aa: CASSLAQGSYGYTF

abundance: .
v_gene: TRBV14
j_gene: TRBJ2-1
CDR3aa: CASSRPPGLALFF

abundance: .
v_gene: TRBV10-3
j_gene: TRBJ1-1
CDR3aa: CAISPQGEGTEAFF

abundance: .
v_gene: TRBV12-3/TRBV12-4
j_gene: TRBJ2-2
CDR3aa: CASSFMRSGELFF